This TCR beta chain is from a study of Ad26.COV2.S vaccination and SARS-CoV-2 variants. This CDR3 contains 14 residues. Germline-derived CDR1 and CDR2 are MNHEY and SVGEGT. The ends were cut back, 6 bases at V and 1 base at J, with 13 bases in the middle. Measured with immunoSEQ multiplex PCR; TCRdb has only the in-frame clones, and not every one. The top ten hold roughly 3.5% of the sample, which has over 350,000 clones, approximately 91% seen once. Treatment given: around 19 received Ad26.COV2.S at low or high dose, single or two shots; roughly 5 received placebo; per-sample allocation not given. Following the first vaccine or placebo injection, samples were taken on day 63.

V is TRBV6-2 or TRBV6-3 and J is TRBJ2-7; the D is unclear. This receptor was identified in a person aged 18-65 years who received the Ad26.COV2.S COVID-19 vaccine or a placebo. Specimen: peripheral blood, collected in a trial of Ad26.COV2.S vaccine versus placebo. CDR3 coding DNA: TGTGCCAGCAGCATCATGGGCCTTTCCTACGAGCAGTACTTC. Its protein product is CASSIMGLSYEQYF.